A selection of T cell receptor beta chains follows, all from one sample in a study of shared clonotypes between healthy human individuals. Repertoires were generated with immunoSEQ multiplex PCR, while TCRdb's copy carries only in-frame clones and drops some. The sample yields over a million clones, about four fifths seen once. Sequencing was done on a sample of memory CD4+ T cells from PBMCs. These receptors originate from a man aged 18-30 years in good health. Some clones in this sample may be carry-over from other donors' samples. The CDR3 runs from the conserved cysteine through the conserved F or W. Fields, in order: D gene, clone size, J gene, V gene, CDR3 protein, CDR3 DNA. D genes are given only for firm matches. The listing skips clone size in some rows; elsewhere it reads once, few, many or a size class.

>.|.|TRBJ1-4|TRBV11-2
CASSLGTRDGEKLFF
TGTGCCAGCAGCTTAGGGACCAGGGATGGTGAAAAACTGTTTTTT
>TRBD1|.|TRBJ1-1|TRBV27
CASSWGQGAGTEAFF
TGTGCCAGCAGTTGGGGACAGGGGGCAGGAACTGAAGCTTTCTTT
>.|.|TRBJ2-1|TRBV19
CASRDRGAPYNEQFF
TGTGCCAGTAGGGACCGGGGGGCACCCTACAATGAGCAGTTCTTC
>TRBD1|few|TRBJ1-5|TRBV7-8
CASSLGDRVQGPQHF
TGTGCCAGCAGCTTAGGGGACAGAGTCCAAGGGCCCCAGCATTTT
>TRBD2|.|TRBJ2-3|TRBV28
CASSPVRAAGETDTQYF
TGTGCCAGCAGTCCCGTTCGGGCTGCGGGAGAGACAGATACGCAGTATTTT
>.|.|TRBJ1-4|TRBV4-3
CASSQVAQPNEKLFF
TGCGCCAGCAGCCAAGTCGCCCAGCCTAATGAAAAACTGTTTTTT
>.|.|TRBJ2-5|TRBV2
CASGFGETQYF
TGTGCCAGCGGTTTCGGCGAGACCCAGTACTTC
>.|.|TRBJ2-7|TRBV2
CASSEERYEQYF
TGTGCCAGCAGTGAAGAGAGGTACGAGCAGTACTTC
>.|few|TRBJ1-2|TRBV18
CASSPDQDYGYTF
TGTGCCAGCTCACCAGACCAAGACTATGGCTACACCTTC
>TRBD1|.|TRBJ1-3|TRBV19
CASARTGNRDTIYF
TGTGCCAGCGCTAGGACAGGGAACAGGGACACCATATATTTT
>TRBD2|.|TRBJ2-5|TRBV6-1
CASSEVAGGPWETQYF
TGTGCCAGCAGTGAAGTGGCGGGAGGGCCATGGGAGACCCAGTACTTC
>.|many|TRBJ1-1|TRBV5-6
CASSRYEQGYNTEAFF
TGTGCCAGCAGCCGATACGAACAGGGTTACAACACTGAAGCTTTCTTT
>.|few|TRBJ2-3|TRBV7-3
CASSPSTDTQYF
TGTGCCAGCAGCCCTAGCACAGATACGCAGTATTTT
>.|.|TRBJ1-5|TRBV2
CASREDHRAAPQHF
TGTGCCAGCAGAGAAGATCATCGGGCAGCCCCCCAGCATTTT
>.|.|TRBJ2-1|TRBV9
CASSVEPYNEQFF
TGTGCCAGCAGCGTAGAACCCTACAATGAGCAGTTCTTC
>TRBD1|once|TRBJ1-4|TRBV5-1
CASRRQGNEKLFF
TGCGCCAGCAGGAGACAGGGTAATGAAAAACTGTTTTTT
>.|once|TRBJ1-2|TRBV28
CASSLPRGSRGYTF
TGTGCCAGCAGTTTACCTAGGGGGTCGAGGGGCTACACCTTC
>.|.|TRBJ2-1|TRBV13
CASSLRGAYNEQFF
TGTGCCAGCAGCCTCAGGGGCGCCTACAATGAGCAGTTCTTC
>.|.|TRBJ1-1|TRBV15
CATSRDSSEAFF
TGTGCCACCAGCAGAGACAGCTCTGAAGCTTTCTTT
>TRBD2|.|TRBJ2-2|TRBV6-4
CASSERGLAGVVSGELFF
TGTGCCAGCAGTGAGCGTGGACTAGCGGGTGTGGTATCCGGGGAGCTGTTTTTT
>.|many|TRBJ1-2|TRBV4-1
CASSQERTGLAGYTF
TGCGCCAGCAGCCAAGAAAGAACAGGGCTCGCGGGCTACACCTTC
>.|.|TRBJ1-5|TRBV25-1
CASSESVGDSKPQHF
TGTGCCAGCAGTGAATCCGTGGGGGATTCTAAGCCCCAGCATTTT
>TRBD1|.|TRBJ1-1|TRBV5-4
CASRQDRGTEAFF
TGTGCCAGCAGGCAAGACAGGGGGACTGAAGCTTTCTTT
>.|.|TRBJ1-3|TRBV30
CAWTRLFGNTIYF
TGTGCCTGGACCAGGTTATTCGGAAACACCATATATTTT
>.|.|TRBJ2-1|TRBV10-3
CAISDRNNEQFF
TGTGCCATCAGTGACCGGAACAATGAGCAGTTCTTC
>.|.|TRBJ2-2|TRBV14
CASSQDWTPRRELFF
TGTGCCAGCAGCCAAGATTGGACTCCCCGCCGGGAGCTGTTTTTT
>.|.|TRBJ1-1|TRBV7-3
CASKRALNTEAFF
TGTGCCAGCAAAAGGGCACTGAACACTGAAGCTTTCTTT
>.|once|TRBJ1-2|TRBV5-1
CASSLGPPRGYTF
TGCGCCAGCAGCTTGGGGCCCCCGAGGGGCTACACCTTC
>.|once|TRBJ1-2|TRBV19
CASSMIGEGYGYTF
TGTGCCAGTAGTATGATCGGGGAGGGATATGGCTACACCTTC
>.|.|TRBJ1-5|TRBV5-1
CASSLVPGKNQPQHF
TGCGCCAGCAGCTTAGTTCCAGGGAAGAATCAGCCCCAGCATTTT
>.|.|TRBJ2-3|TRBV6-1
CASRITGPTDTQYF
TGTGCCAGCAGAATAACAGGGCCCACAGATACGCAGTATTTT
>TRBD1|many|TRBJ2-7|TRBV2
CATGRDSSYEQYF
TGTGCCACAGGCCGGGACAGCTCCTACGAGCAGTACTTC
>.|.|TRBJ2-1|TRBV6-5
CASSGINEQFF
TGTGCCAGCAGTGGCATCAATGAGCAGTTCTTC
>.|few|TRBJ1-5|TRBV5-1
CASSARGGNQPQHF
TGCGCCAGCAGCGCGCGAGGGGGCAATCAGCCCCAGCATTTT
>.|.|TRBJ2-5|TRBV19
CASSIRGGYQETQYF
TGTGCCAGTAGTATAAGAGGGGGGTACCAAGAGACCCAGTACTTC
>TRBD1|.|TRBJ1-4|TRBV4-2
CASSSIGDRAVGKLFF
TGTGCCAGCAGCTCAATCGGAGACAGGGCAGTTGGAAAACTGTTTTTT
>.|.|TRBJ2-7|TRBV28
CASSLVGAGSNEQYF
TGTGCCAGCAGTTTAGTGGGAGCAGGGAGCAACGAGCAGTACTTC
>.|.|TRBJ2-3|TRBV7-2
CASSPRADTQYF
TGTGCCAGCAGCCCCCGGGCTGATACGCAGTATTTT
>.|.|TRBJ2-5|TRBV9
CASSVGVVRDWETQYF
TGTGCCAGCAGCGTAGGGGTCGTCCGTGATTGGGAGACCCAGTACTTC
>TRBD2|once|TRBJ2-1|TRBV4-2
CASSQATRTSGKYNEQFF
TGTGCCAGCAGCCAAGCAACCCGGACTAGCGGGAAATACAATGAGCAGTTCTTC